The 13 T cell receptor beta chains given below trace back to one sample, sequenced in a study of TIL therapy for anti-PD-1-resistant metastatic lung cancer. The libraries were made with immunoSEQ v3. The table came from immunoSEQ multiplex PCR; TCRdb's copy has only in-frame clones and leaves some out. The table includes 50,000 to 65,000 clones, roughly four fifths detected once. The time point: pre-treatment sample, taken before nivolumab and TIL therapy. Sequencing used blood, obtained at baseline. The receptors were gathered from a person aged 25 to 85 with non-small cell lung cancer.

The gene calls are TRBV7-9 and TRBJ2-1; D tentatively reads TRBD1 or TRBD2 (6 bases each). This CDR3 region has 17 residues. Looked up from germline, CDR1 is SEHNR and CDR2 is FQNEAQ (reference sequence). V was cut by 4 bases and J by 7 bases, with 23 bases left in between. CDR3 in DNA: TGTGCCAGCAGCTCCCCCAGGGGACTTCGCCGGGAGAATGAGCAGTTCTTC. Amino acid sequence: CASSSPRGLRRENEQFF.

This sequence joins TRBV5-1 and TRBJ1-6; 9 bases match TRBD1. Trimming removed 4 bases from V and 10 bases from J; junction bases left unmatched: 3. The CDR3 has 13 amino acids. Per germline, CDR1 SGHRS and CDR2 YFSETQ. As DNA, the CDR3 is TGCGCCAGCAGCAGGACAGGGGACTCACCCCTCCACTTT. Protein sequence: CASSRTGDSPLHF. Combining the CDR3 with reference TRBV5-1 and TRBJ1-6 gives the whole variable domain KAGVTQTPRYLIKTRGQQVTLSCSPISGHRSVSWYQQTPGQGLQFLFEYFSETQRNKGNFPGRFSGRQFSNSRSEMNVSTLELGDSALYLCASSRTGDSPLHFGNGTRLTVT.

Only a few counts were recorded for this clone. This rearrangement joins TRBV7-9 to TRBJ1-1; perhaps TRBD1 as D (5 bases). V lost 1 base, J lost 8 bases, and 11 bases lay in between. The length of the CDR3 is 13 residues. The germline V gene has CDR1 SEHNR and CDR2 FQNEAQ (reference sequence). In DNA, the CDR3 is TGTGCCAGCAGCTTAGAGGGGCCCACGGAAGCTTTCTTT. Translated: CASSLEGPTEAFF.

The rearrangement joins TRBV5-1 to TRBJ2-3; D may be TRBD2 (7 bases). V was pared by 0 bases and J by 0 bases, with 8 bases between. The CDR3 has 15 amino acids. Germline V lookup: CDR1 SGHRS, CDR2 YFSETQ. For the CDR3, the DNA is TGCGCCAGCAGCTTGGAGGGGGGGAGCACAGATACGCAGTATTTT. Translation: CASSLEGGSTDTQYF. Variable domain in full (rest from reference TRBV5-1 and TRBJ2-3): KAGVTQTPRYLIKTRGQQVTLSCSPISGHRSVSWYQQTPGQGLQFLFEYFSETQRNKGNFPGRFSGRQFSNSRSEMNVSTLELGDSALYLCASSLEGGSTDTQYFGPGTRLTVL.

The rearrangement links TRBV3-1 (or the pseudogene TRBV3-2) to TRBJ2-1; 8 bases line up with TRBD2. Per the germline V gene, CDR1 is LGHDT and CDR2 is YNNKEL (reference sequence). The V and J ends lost 1 base and 4 bases, in that order; junction bases with no gene match: 3. The CDR3 extends over 15 amino acids. CDR3 nucleotides: TGTGCCAGCAGCCAAGTGGCGGGGGGTTACAATGAGCAGTTCTTC. This codes for CASSQVAGGYNEQFF.

The genes are TRBV7-2 and TRBJ2-1; 8 nucleotides line up with TRBD2. CDR1 and CDR2 from the germline V gene are SGHTA and FQGNSA. The CDR3 runs to 16 residues. J lost 4 bases, V lost 5 bases, and 10 bases had no gene match. The chain's CDR3 is CASSPNGGVPYNEQFF. For the CDR3, the DNA is TGTGCCAGCAGCCCCAACGGGGGGGTTCCTTACAATGAGCAGTTCTTC.

This clone was detected only a few times. Other DNA variants within this sample encode the same CDR3. The chain uses TRBV15 and TRBJ2-5, with TRBD1 matching 8 bases. Germline-derived CDR1 and CDR2 are LNHNV and YYDKDF (reference sequence). The CDR3 has 14 residues. With V trimmed by 3 bases and J by 5 bases, 5 bases remained unmatched. CDR3 sequence reads: CATSRDRAAETQYF. The CDR3 DNA reads as TGTGCCACCAGCAGGGACAGGGCGGCGGAGACCCAGTACTTC.

V and J are TRBV30 and TRBJ2-2; 13 bases align to TRBD2. The CDR3 loop spans 15 amino acids. CDR1 is GTSNPN, CDR2 SVGIG, per germline (reference sequence). Germline trimming cut 1 base from V and 5 bases from J; bases unmatched to any gene: 1. The CDR3, as DNA: TGTGCCTGGAGTGGACTAGCGGGGGGTACCGGGGAGCTGTTTTTT. Its translation: CAWSGLAGGTGELFF.

This clone was seen once. CDR3 loop: CASSQPRGGLNYGYTF. CDR3 nucleotides: TGCGCCAGCAGCCAACCACGTGGAGGGTTGAACTATGGCTACACCTTC. The chain combines TRBV4-1 with TRBJ1-2; no clear D. The CDR3 contains 16 residues. CDR1 and CDR2 (germline): MGHRA, YSYEKL. The germline V and J ends were trimmed by 2 bases and 2 bases, with 15 bases remaining between them.

The rearrangement links TRBV12-3 or TRBV12-4 to TRBJ2-7, with a tentative D call TRBD1 (6 bases). The V end was cut by 6 bases, the J end by 7 bases, with 13 bases between. This CDR3 has 12 amino acids. In DNA form, the CDR3 reads TGTGCCAGCAGGGACAGCGCTGGGGAGCAGTACTTC. As protein: CASRDSAGEQYF.

This CDR3 is CASSYPASGYSGNTIYF. The CDR3 bases are TGTGCCAGCAGTTACCCAGCCTCAGGTTACTCTGGAAACACCATATATTTT. The chain joins TRBV6-2 or TRBV6-3 to TRBJ1-3; the D is unclear. V lost 2 bases to trimming and J lost 0 bases, with 14 bases between them. The CDR3 covers 17 residues. The V gene's germline CDR1 is MNHEY and CDR2 SVGEGT.

The gene calls are TRBV6-6 and TRBJ2-1, with TRBD2 matching 11 bases. The junction had 7 bases not matched to a gene; V was cut back by 2 bases and J by 7 bases. From germline, CDR1 is MNHNY and CDR2 SVGAGI (reference sequence). The CDR3 extends over 16 amino acids. The CDR3 sequence: CASSYGVAGGLNEQFF. DNA of the CDR3: TGTGCCAGCAGTTACGGGGTAGCGGGGGGGTTAAATGAGCAGTTCTTC.

The chain couples TRBV6-9 to TRBJ1-1, with D unclear. Germline V CDR1 and CDR2: MNHGY, SVAAGI. The V gene lost 8 bases and the J gene lost 7 bases, with 2 bases spanning the gap. The CDR3 totals 8 residues. The chain's CDR3 is CASVEAFF. The CDR3 DNA is TGTGCCAGCGTTGAAGCTTTCTTT.